The 4 T cell receptor beta chains listed next were all sequenced from one sample in a study of blood T cells in healthy people across ages. Using a J-beta primer mix together with a sample-barcoded 5' primer, a second PCR was run for about 7 to 12 cycles. TCRdb used MiXCR to reprocess the 5' RACE reads, holding one entry per CDR3 protein. The data show about 1.6 million distinct CDR3 sequences, 30% to 35% seen once. The sample comprised blood. These TCRs come from a woman aged 25 to 45 in good health.

V and J are TRBV14 and TRBJ2-7; weak D call: TRBD1 (6 bases). The germline V gene has CDR1 SGHDN and CDR2 FVKESK. The germline V and J ends were trimmed by 2 bases and 1 base, with 18 bases remaining between them. The CDR3 is 17 amino acids. The CDR3 bases are TGTGCCAGCAGCCAAACCTTTGGACAGCTTGAATCCTACGAGCAGTACTTC. Protein: CASSQTFGQLESYEQYF.

This clonotype was picked up many times. The chain joins TRBV4-1 to TRBJ2-1; D gene unclear. Trimming pared 1 base from V and 13 bases from J, leaving 17 bases between. The CDR3 contains 14 residues. Germline CDR1 is MGHRA and CDR2 is YSYEKL. CDR3 bases: TGCGCCAGCAGCCAAGTAGGGCTACTTAGTTTCCAGTTCTTC. Protein product: CASSQVGLLSFQFF.

This clonotype was seen more than once but under ten times. The V call is TRBV6-5, the J call TRBJ2-3; 11 nucleotides line up with TRBD2. This CDR3 has 17 amino acids. Germline values: CDR1 MNHEY, CDR2 SVGAGI. The V segment lost 4 bases and the J segment 5 bases; nucleotides outside the gene matches: 11. The CDR3 DNA is TGTGCCAGCAGTTCCTCCCCGACTAGCGGGAATGGAGATACGCAGTATTTT. The encoded protein is CASSSSPTSGNGDTQYF.

This clonotype has just a few counts. V gene TRBV3-1 combines with J gene TRBJ2-3; TRBD1 aligns across 8 bases. V was clipped by 3 bases and J by 2 bases; unmatched bases: 7. Germline V gene lookup returns CDR1 LGHDT and CDR2 YNNKEL (reference sequence). The CDR3 is 16 residues long. CDR3 region: CASSHPGTGATDTQYF. Written as DNA, the CDR3 is TGTGCCAGCAGCCACCCCGGGACAGGAGCCACAGATACGCAGTATTTT.